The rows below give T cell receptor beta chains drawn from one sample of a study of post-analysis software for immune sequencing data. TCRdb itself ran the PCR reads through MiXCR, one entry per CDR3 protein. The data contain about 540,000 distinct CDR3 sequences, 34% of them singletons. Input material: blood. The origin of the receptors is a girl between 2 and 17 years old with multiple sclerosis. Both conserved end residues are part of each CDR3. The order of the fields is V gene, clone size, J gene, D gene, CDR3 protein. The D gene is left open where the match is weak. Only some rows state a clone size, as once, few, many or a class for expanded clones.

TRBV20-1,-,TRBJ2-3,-,CSARDETKFTDTQYF
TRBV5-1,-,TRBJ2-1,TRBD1,CASSPTGQGTGEQFF
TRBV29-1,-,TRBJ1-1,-,CSGWGRMNTEAFF
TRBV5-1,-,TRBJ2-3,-,CANSLAEGWADTQYF
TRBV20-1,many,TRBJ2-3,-,CSASGLRFASPAGGWGGTQYF
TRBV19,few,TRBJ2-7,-,CASRTDYVPYEQYF
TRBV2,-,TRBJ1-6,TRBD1,CASSPGQGASPLHF
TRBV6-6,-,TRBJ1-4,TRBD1,CASSYSGTEKEKLFF
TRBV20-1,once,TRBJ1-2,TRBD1,CSAETGSPHYGYTF
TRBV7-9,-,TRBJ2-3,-,CASSGGLYTDTPYF
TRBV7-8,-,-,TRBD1,CASSSPPDRAGDIQYF
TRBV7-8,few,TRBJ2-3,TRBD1,CASSLALDRRTDTQYF